Below, 3 T cell receptor beta chains from the same sample are listed, as sequenced in a study of blood T cell repertoires in COVID-19 (TCRdb year 2020). Library method: the immunoSEQ multiplex PCR assay. TCRdb carries this immuneACCESS record with in-frame sequences only. Its versions omit some clonotypes, under half of them owing to an unresolved V gene in the studies checked, with the rest unexplained. The sample records about 190,000 clones, approximately 80% of which are singletons. The ten largest clones add up to approximately 15% of the sample. The sequencing input was peripheral blood. Receptor source: a man aged 50 to 60 who had recovered from COVID-19.

The chain employs TRBV5-4 and TRBJ2-1, with D possibly matching TRBD2 (5 bases). V was clipped by 0 bases and J by 9 bases, with 19 bases between them. In germline, CDR1 is SGHNT, CDR2 YYREEE (reference sequence). The CDR3 contains 16 residues. The CDR3 spells CASSLDLRRGYGEQFF. As DNA, the CDR3 is TGTGCCAGCAGCTTGGATCTTCGGCGAGGGTATGGTGAGCAGTTCTTC.

This clone was detected only once. V and J are TRBV6-5 and TRBJ2-1, with TRBD2 matching over 11 bases. This CDR3 is 16 amino acids long. Unmatched junction bases numbered 5, after V lost 1 base and J lost 6 bases. In germline, CDR1 is MNHEY, CDR2 SVGAGI. CDR3 in amino acids: CASSYLNSGRANEQFF. CDR3 bases: TGTGCCAGCAGTTACTTAAATAGCGGGAGGGCCAATGAGCAGTTCTTC.

The rearrangement links TRBV5-4 to TRBJ2-7, with TRBD2 as a possible D gene (6 bases). The CDR3 totals 13 residues. Germline loops: CDR1 SGHNT, CDR2 YYREEE (reference sequence). V shed 2 bases and J shed 2 bases, with 8 bases lying between them. This chain's CDR3 is CASSLGGTYEQYF. Here the CDR3 DNA reads TGTGCCAGCAGCTTAGGCGGGACCTACGAGCAGTACTTC.